This paragraph reports one T cell receptor (beta chain). Its target is unknown. Time point described: week 23, last vaccination. Each dose of the vaccine consisted of 300 ug of mutant IDH1 20-mer peptide, with topical imiquimod. Donors had new WHO grade 3 or 4 IDH1-mutant, ATRX-lost astrocytomas. This sample is drawn from a study of a mutant IDH1 vaccine in newly diagnosed glioma. Whole-study context: Radiotherapy alone preceded vaccination by 4-6 weeks; alternatively, vaccination started with temozolomide cycles. Pretreatment consisted of radiotherapy, temozolomide, or both, with most receiving both. Study results and limitations: Vaccination induced immune responses in approximately 94% of patients.

The protocol was immunoSEQ multiplex PCR, while the TCRdb copy is restricted to in-frame clones and leaves out a portion. The sample records 50,000 to 60,000 clones, about four fifths being singletons. The germline V gene encodes CDR1 SEHNR and CDR2 FQNEAQ (reference sequence). The CDR3 totals 15 residues. The V end lost 2 bases, the J end lost 6 bases, and 13 bases lay between the germline ends. The chain joins TRBV7-9 to TRBJ1-4, with unresolved D. The sequence was obtained from a man aged 40-49 years with glioma. The starting material was PBMCs, obtained from a glioma patient whose treatment included an IDH1 peptide vaccine. The CDR3 nucleotides are TGTGCCAGCAGCTTAAAACCAGACTATGATGAAAAACTGTTTTTT. It specifies CASSLKPDYDEKLFF.